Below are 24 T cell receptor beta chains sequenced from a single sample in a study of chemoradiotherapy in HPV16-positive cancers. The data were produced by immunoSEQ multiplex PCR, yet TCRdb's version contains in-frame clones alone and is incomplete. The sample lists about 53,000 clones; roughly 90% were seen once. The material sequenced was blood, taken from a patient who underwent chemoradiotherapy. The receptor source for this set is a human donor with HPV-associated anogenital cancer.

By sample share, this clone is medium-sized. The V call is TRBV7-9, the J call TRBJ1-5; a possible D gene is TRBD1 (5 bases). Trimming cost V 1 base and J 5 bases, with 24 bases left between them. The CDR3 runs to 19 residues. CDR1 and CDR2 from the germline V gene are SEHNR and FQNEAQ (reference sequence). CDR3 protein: CASSLGVGYRDSYHQPQHF. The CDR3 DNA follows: TGTGCCAGCAGCTTAGGCGTGGGGTACCGGGACTCCTACCATCAGCCCCAGCATTTT.

The CDR3 bases are TGTGCCAGTAGTATACGAGGACAGACAGCTTTCTTT. Protein product: CASSIRGQTAFF. The J gene is TRBJ1-1, the V gene TRBV19; D possibly corresponds to TRBD1 (6 bases). This CDR3 contains 12 residues. Trimming took off 2 bases at V and 10 bases at J, with 11 bases between the two ends. Germline V gene lookup returns CDR1 LNHDA and CDR2 SQIVND (reference sequence). Variable domain in full (rest from reference TRBV19 and TRBJ1-1): DGGITQSPKYLFRKEGQNVTLSCEQNLNHDAMYWYRQDPGQGLRLIYYSQIVNDFQKGDIAEGYSVSREKKESFPLTVTSAQKNPTAFYLCASSIRGQTAFFGQGTRLTVV.

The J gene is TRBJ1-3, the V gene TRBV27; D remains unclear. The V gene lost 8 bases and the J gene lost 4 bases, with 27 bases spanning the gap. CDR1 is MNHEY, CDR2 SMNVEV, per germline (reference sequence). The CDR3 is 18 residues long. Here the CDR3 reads CASARAFTRDLGGNTIYF. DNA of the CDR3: TGTGCCAGCGCCCGAGCTTTCACTCGGGATCTGGGCGGAAACACCATATATTTT.

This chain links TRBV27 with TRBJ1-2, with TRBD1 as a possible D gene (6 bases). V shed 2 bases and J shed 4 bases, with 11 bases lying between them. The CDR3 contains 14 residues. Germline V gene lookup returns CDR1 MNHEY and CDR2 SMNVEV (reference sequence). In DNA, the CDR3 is TGTGCCAGCAGTTTACGAGGCAGGGGCTATGGCTACACCTTC. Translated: CASSLRGRGYGYTF.

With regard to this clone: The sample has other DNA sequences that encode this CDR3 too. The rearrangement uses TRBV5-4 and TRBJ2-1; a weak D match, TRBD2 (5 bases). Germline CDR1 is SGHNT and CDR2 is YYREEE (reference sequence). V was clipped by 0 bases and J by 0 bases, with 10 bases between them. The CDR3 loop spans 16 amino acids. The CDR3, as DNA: TGTGCCAGCAGCTTGGGGCTAGCCTACTCCTACAATGAGCAGTTCTTC. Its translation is CASSLGLAYSYNEQFF.

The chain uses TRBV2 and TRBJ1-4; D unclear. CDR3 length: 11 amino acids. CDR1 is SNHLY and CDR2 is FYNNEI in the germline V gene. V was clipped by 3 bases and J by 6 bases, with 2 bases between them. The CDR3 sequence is CASSDYEKLFF. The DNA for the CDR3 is TGTGCCAGCAGTGACTATGAAAAACTGTTTTTT.

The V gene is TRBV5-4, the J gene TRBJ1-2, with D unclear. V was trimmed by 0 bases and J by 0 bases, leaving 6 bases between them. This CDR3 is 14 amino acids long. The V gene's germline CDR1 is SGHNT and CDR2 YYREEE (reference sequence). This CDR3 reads CASSLGGSNYGYTF. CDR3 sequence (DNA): TGTGCCAGCAGCTTGGGAGGGTCTAACTATGGCTACACCTTC.

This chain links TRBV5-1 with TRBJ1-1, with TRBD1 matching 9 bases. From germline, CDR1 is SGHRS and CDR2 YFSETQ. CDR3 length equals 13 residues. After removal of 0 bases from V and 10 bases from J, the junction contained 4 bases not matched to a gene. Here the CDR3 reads CASSLEDRGRAFF. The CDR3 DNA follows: TGCGCCAGCAGCTTGGAGGACAGGGGTCGAGCTTTCTTT.

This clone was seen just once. This chain's CDR3 is CSVERNNEQFF. The CDR3 region has the DNA TGCAGCGTTGAACGAAACAATGAGCAGTTCTTC. The chain couples TRBV29-1 to TRBJ2-1; no clear D gene. The germline gives CDR1 SQVTM, CDR2 ANQGSEA. This CDR3 has 11 residues. Trimming left V 2 bases short and J 5 bases short, with 4 bases between.

CDR3 residues: CASSTRTGDYEQYF. The CDR3 coding sequence is TGTGCCAGTAGTACTCGGACAGGGGACTACGAGCAGTACTTC. The gene calls are TRBV19 and TRBJ2-7; 9 nucleotides match TRBD1. CDR1 and CDR2 from the germline V gene are LNHDA and SQIVND (reference sequence). The J segment lost 3 bases and the V segment lost 4 bases, leaving 4 bases of the junction unmatched. The length of the CDR3 is 14 residues.

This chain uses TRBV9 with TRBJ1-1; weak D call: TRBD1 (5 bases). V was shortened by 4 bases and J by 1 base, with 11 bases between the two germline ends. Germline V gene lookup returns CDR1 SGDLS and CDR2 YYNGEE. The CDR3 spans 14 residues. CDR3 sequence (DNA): TGTGCCAGCAGCTTCGCGACAGAGAACACTGAAGCTTTCTTT. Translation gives CASSFATENTEAFF.

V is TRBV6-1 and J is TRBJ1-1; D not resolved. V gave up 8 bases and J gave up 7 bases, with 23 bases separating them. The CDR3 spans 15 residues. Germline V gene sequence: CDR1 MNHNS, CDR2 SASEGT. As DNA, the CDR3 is TGTGCCAGCCAATCTACCCCCCCCGGAAAGCTTGAAGCTTTCTTT. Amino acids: CASQSTPPGKLEAFF.

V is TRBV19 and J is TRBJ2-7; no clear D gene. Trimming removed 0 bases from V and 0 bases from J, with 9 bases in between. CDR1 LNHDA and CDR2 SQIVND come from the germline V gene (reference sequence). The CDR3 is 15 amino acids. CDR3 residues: CASSIDSATSYEQYF. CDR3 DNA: TGTGCCAGTAGTATAGATTCAGCCACCTCCTACGAGCAGTACTTC.

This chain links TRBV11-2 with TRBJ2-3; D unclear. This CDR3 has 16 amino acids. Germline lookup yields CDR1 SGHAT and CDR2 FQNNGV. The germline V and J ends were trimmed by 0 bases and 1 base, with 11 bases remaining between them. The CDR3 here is CASSLDQNWGTDTQYF. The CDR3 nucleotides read TGTGCCAGCAGCTTAGATCAAAATTGGGGCACAGATACGCAGTATTTT.

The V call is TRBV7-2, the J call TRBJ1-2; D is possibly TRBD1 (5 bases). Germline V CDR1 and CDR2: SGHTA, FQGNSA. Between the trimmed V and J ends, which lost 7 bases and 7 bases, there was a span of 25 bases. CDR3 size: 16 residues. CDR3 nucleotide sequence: TGTGCCAGCACCAACCAACCGGCAGGGCTCGGGGGTGGCTACACCTTC. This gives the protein CASTNQPAGLGGGYTF.

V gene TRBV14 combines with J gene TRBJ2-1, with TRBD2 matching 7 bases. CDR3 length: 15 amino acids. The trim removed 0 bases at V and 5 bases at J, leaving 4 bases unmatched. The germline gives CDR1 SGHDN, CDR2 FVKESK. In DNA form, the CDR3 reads TGTGCCAGCAGCCAAGATTGGCGGGGGAACAATGAGCAGTTCTTC. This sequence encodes CASSQDWRGNNEQFF.

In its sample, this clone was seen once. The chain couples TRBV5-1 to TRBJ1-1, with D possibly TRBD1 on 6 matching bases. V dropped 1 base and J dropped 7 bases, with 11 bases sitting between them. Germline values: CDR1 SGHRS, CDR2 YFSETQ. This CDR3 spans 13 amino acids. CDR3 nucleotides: TGCGCCAGCAGCTTGACGGGGGGCGGTGAAGCTTTCTTT. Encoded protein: CASSLTGGGEAFF. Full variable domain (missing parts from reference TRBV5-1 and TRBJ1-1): KAGVTQTPRYLIKTRGQQVTLSCSPISGHRSVSWYQQTPGQGLQFLFEYFSETQRNKGNFPGRFSGRQFSNSRSEMNVSTLELGDSALYLCASSLTGGGEAFFGQGTRLTVV.

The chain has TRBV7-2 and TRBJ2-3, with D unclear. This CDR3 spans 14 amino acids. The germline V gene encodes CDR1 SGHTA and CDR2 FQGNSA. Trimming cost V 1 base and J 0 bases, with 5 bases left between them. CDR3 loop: CASSLVPSTDTQYF. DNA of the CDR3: TGTGCCAGCAGCTTAGTCCCGAGCACAGATACGCAGTATTTT. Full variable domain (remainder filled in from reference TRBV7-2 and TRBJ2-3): GAGVSQSPSNKVTEKGKDVELRCDPISGHTALYWYRQSLGQGLEFLIYFQGNSAPDKSGLPSDRFSAERTGGSVSTLTIQRTQQEDSAVYLCASSLVPSTDTQYFGPGTRLTVL.

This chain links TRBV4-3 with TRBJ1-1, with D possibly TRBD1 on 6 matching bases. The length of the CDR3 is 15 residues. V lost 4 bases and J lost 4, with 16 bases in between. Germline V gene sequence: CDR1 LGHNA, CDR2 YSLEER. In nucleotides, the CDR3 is TGCGCCAGCAGCCCTGGACTCCAACAGGGCACTGAAGCTTTCTTT. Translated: CASSPGLQQGTEAFF.

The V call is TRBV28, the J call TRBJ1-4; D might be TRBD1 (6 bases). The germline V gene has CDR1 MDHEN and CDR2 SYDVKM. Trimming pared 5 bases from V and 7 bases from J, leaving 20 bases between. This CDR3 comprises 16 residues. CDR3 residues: CASSSPRSGAGEKLFF. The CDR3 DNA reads TGTGCCAGCAGTAGCCCCCGGTCGGGGGCTGGTGAAAAACTGTTTTTT.

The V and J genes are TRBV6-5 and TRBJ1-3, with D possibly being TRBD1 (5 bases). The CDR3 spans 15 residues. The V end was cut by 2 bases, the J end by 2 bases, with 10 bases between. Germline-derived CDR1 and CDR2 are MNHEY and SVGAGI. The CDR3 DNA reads TGTGCCAGCAGTTACAGGGGCCCGCCTGGAAACACCATATATTTT. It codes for CASSYRGPPGNTIYF.

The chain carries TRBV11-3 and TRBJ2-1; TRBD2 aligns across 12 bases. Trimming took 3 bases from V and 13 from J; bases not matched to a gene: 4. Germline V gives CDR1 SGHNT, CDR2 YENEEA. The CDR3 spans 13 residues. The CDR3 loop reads CASSLTSGGSQFF. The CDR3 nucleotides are TGTGCCAGCAGCTTGACTAGCGGGGGATCTCAGTTCTTC. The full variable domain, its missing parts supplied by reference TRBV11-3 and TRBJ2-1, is EAGVVQSPRYKIIEKKQPVAFWCNPISGHNTLYWYLQNLGQGPELLIRYENEEAVDDSQLPKDRFSAERLKGVDSTLKIQPAELGDSAVYLCASSLTSGGSQFFGPGTRLTVL.

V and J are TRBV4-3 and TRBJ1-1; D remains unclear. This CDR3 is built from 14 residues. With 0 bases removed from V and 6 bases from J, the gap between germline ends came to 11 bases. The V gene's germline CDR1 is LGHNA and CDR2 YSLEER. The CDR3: CASSQDLSGSEAFF. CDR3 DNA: TGCGCCAGCAGCCAAGATCTTTCGGGATCTGAAGCTTTCTTT.

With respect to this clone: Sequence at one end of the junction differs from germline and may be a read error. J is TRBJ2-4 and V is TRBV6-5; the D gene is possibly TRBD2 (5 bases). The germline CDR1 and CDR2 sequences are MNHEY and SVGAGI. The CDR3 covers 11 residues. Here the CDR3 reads CASSESSSANF. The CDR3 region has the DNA TGTGCCAGCAGTGAATCGAGTAGCGCGAACTTC.